What follows is one T cell receptor beta chain and its context. The specificity of this receptor is unknown. No much larger clone exists at a distance of one base, and base qualities are not known. The library came from the immunoSEQ multiplex PCR assay. The multiplex PCR relied on a mix of 60 forward primers for TCR Vbeta segments and 13 reverse primers for TCR Jbeta segments. Amplification of the CDR3 region of rearranged TCR beta genes was performed with a multiplex PCR assay on genomic DNA. On the Illumina HiSeq System, the amplified TCR beta libraries were sequenced as 87-base-pair reads. Processing in the source paper ran as follows. Across the 640 or so repertoires, a later analysis counted tens of millions of unique TCR beta chains, about 10 million of which were shared by at least two donors. Raw reads were error-corrected and collapsed into unique sequences by a nearest-neighbor algorithm in which closely related sequences were merged to remove PCR and sequencing errors. To assign V, D and J gene segments, CDR3 sequences were aligned to IMGT reference sequences. For a sequence to be retained, at least a six-nucleotide match to both a V gene segment and a J gene segment was required. Rearrangements were called productive when the CDR3 lacked stop codons and stayed in frame with V and J; all others were non-productive. Following IMGT convention, CDR3 was defined as the stretch from the second conserved V-encoded cysteine to the conserved J-encoded phenylalanine. Sequences without an unambiguous match to a single V gene segment were excluded from the earlier analysis of a few hundred of the donors. An earlier analysis of several hundred of the donors classified V segments as functional when productive rearrangements were above 56.7% and as segregating when the standard deviation between donors was above 5%. A statistical classification framework was built for diagnosing cytomegalovirus status from the catalog of TCR beta chain sequences. A later analysis assigned V and J genes by comparing TCR nucleotide sequences with IMGT/GENE-DB human TR gene sequences. The TCRdist pipeline was used in a later analysis to assign CDR3 sequences and most-parsimonious VDJ recombination scenarios. In a later analysis, each TCR beta chain was defined by its CDR3 amino acid sequence together with its V-gene family, and reads without a unique V-gene family were excluded. A later analysis removed 500 to 650 highly shared, low-generation-probability nucleotide sequences to deal with suspected cross-contamination and a sequencing artifact. For each public chain, a later analysis derived a clonal expansion index from normalized ranks of inferred template counts within each repertoire. A later analysis computed generation probabilities with a VDJ recombination model fitted to out-of-frame rearrangements, and checked the results against IGoR. A later analysis scored TCR-TCR, TCR-HLA and TCR-CMV co-occurrence with hypergeometric tests, applying a repertoire-size bias correction to TCR pairs. False discovery rates were estimated in a later analysis by permuting HLA or CMV assignments 20 times. A later analysis grouped co-occurring TCRs with DBSCAN, adding TCRdist sequence similarity when clustering within HLA-allele-positive subsets. Repertoires with fewer than 30,000 or more than 120,000 public chains were left out of co-occurrence clustering, as were about 5 repertoires with anomalous nucleotide sharing. As stored in TCRdb, this immuneACCESS dataset retains in-frame rearrangements with V and J assigned. A fraction of the clones does not appear; measured against another copy, unresolved V genes explain less than half of the discrepancy, and the remainder lacks a known reason. V, J and clone size are taken as reported in that table, and D and trimming were inferred from the DNA itself. For this sample the table gives around 200,000 clones, of which 80% to 85% were detected only once. Around 3% of the sample goes to the ten largest clones.

The sample originates from a study of cytomegalovirus exposure and HLA in healthy donors listed by TCRdb under 2017. In terms of the full investigation: According to an earlier analysis of around 600 of the donors, roughly 180 million T cells yielded 117 million unique TCR beta sequences and 276 Gb of sequence data. The study profiled the T cell repertoires of 666 subjects by immunosequencing and related them to cytomegalovirus serostatus. Donor age, sex, ethnicity and CMV serostatus were collected together with the repertoire data. The aim of the study was to test whether cataloging public T cell receptors could identify signatures of past pathogen exposure. An earlier analysis of several hundred of the donors applied high-throughput TCR beta sequencing to assess whether each TCR beta V gene segment acted as functional or pseudogenic. Rather than drawing on any new phenotypic data, the later analysis identified candidate immune exposures from TCR beta sequences and the way those sequences occurred across donors. Around 300 gigabases of sequencing data and 70 million to 85 million unique TCR sequences were included in an early release covering several hundred HLA-typed donors. All discovery cohort repertoires had been generated on a single sequencing platform. About five DR-DQ haplotypes were treated as single units for association and clustering because of strong linkage in the cohort. A later genetic analysis used genome-wide SNP genotypes for about three fifths of the roughly 700 donors, treating that subset as a discovery cohort. Along with the roughly 700-subject first cohort, a separate validation cohort of around 110 different subjects was used. Class I and class II HLA loci were covered by the typing at four-digit resolution. The genetic ancestry cluster associated with self-reported Caucasian donors included approximately 85% of the roughly 410 genotyped donors. To predict cytomegalovirus infection status, the study brought together high-throughput TCR immunosequencing, statistical association of individual TCRs with disease status, and machine learning. A later analysis re-analyzed previously published TCR beta repertoires from 550 to 700 donors and added high-resolution HLA genotyping to study TCR occurrence patterns. Among 300 to 500 genotyped donors of the cohort, an average of around 250,000 unique TCR beta nucleotide sequences was sequenced per donor, of which about 18% were non-productive. The number of typed donors differed by locus: roughly 629-640 for A, B, C, DRB1 and DQB1; roughly 510 for DQA1; 600 to 610 for DPA1; and about 450 for DPB1.

The CDR3 measures 17 amino acids from cysteine to phenylalanine. The read is trimmed to its CDR3 DNA, 51 bases read in frame from base 1. The germline V gene encodes CDR1 MGHRA and CDR2 YSYEKL. Here V drops 1 base and J drops 4 bases, and the junction holds 11 bases not matched to any gene. In total, more than 500 healthy bone marrow donors made up the cohort. Cohort members were all nominally healthy when sampled, although unrecorded immune exposures were likely present. The donor was CMV seronegative and belonged to the group of 352 seronegative cohort members. A peripheral blood sample was provided by each donor, and peripheral blood mononuclear cells were used for TCR beta sequencing. The Qiagen DNeasy Blood Extraction Kit was used to extract genomic DNA from the blood cell samples. Study-wide conclusions, independent of this receptor: An earlier analysis of around 600 of the donors showed that most TCR beta V segments appeared in productive rearrangements either about 87% or about 30% of the time, which broadly matched IMGT annotations. In vitro tests confirmed that a few of the cytomegalovirus-associated TCR beta chains recognize cytomegalovirus antigens. According to a later analysis, parvovirus B19, influenza, CMV and Epstein-Barr virus appeared linked to several top co-occurrence clusters. When HLA alleles, especially DR and DQ, strongly co-occurred, attributing TCR associations to individual alleles was difficult. In a later analysis, HLA-associated TCR beta chains were found to be more clonally expanded and to have lower generation probabilities than equally common non-associated chains. According to the authors, the approach could potentially be generalized to other disease states and immunological phenotypes. A further reported finding was that TCR beta sequences accurately predicted the HLA-A and HLA-B alleles for most subjects in the first cohort. Because counts were too low, roughly 16 rarely observed V segments, including chromosome 9 orphons, were left out of the earlier analysis of 587 of the donors. According to a later analysis, TCR association rates differed among HLA loci, with DRB1 alleles showing the most associated TCRs and HLA-C alleles showing the fewest. Because HLA typing was missing for some donors at each locus, association tests included only the typed subset. In a later analysis, 16,951 TCR beta sequences were associated with specific HLA alleles at a false discovery rate of 0.05. In this cohort, only TCR beta chains were sequenced, and detectable features were limited by the absence of alpha or paired-chain data. Some IMGT-functional V segments, including TRBV6-2 and TRBV6-3, could not be distinguished by the 87-base-pair reads and were therefore excluded. In a later analysis, most CMV-associated TCR beta chains were found to appear HLA-restricted, with HLA associations seemingly driven largely by CMV exposure. While some public TCRs were present in many individuals, most TCR sequences turned up only very rarely across donors. An association between a missense DCLRE1C variant and V-gene and J-gene trimming of TCR beta chains was found in a later genetic analysis and replicated in an independent cohort. Sequencing depth was assumed to be roughly uniform across donors in the presence/absence analyses, though that assumption may not hold. Immune exposure information for the cohort was limited to CMV serostatus. The study listed 170 or so TCR beta chains as associated with cytomegalovirus. In both the original and validation cohorts, the classifier was reported to diagnose cytomegalovirus status with high specificity and sensitivity. The sequencing pipeline was judged likely to have produced a cluster of highly shared sequence variants as a technical artifact. Correlated functional status among segregating V segments might reflect linkage disequilibrium, but an unknown experimental factor could not be ruled out. Compared with the approximately 710-donor mean, donors in an Asian-associated ancestry cluster had fewer N-insertions in productive TCRs, according to a later genetic analysis.

Specimen: PBMCs. The chain joins TRBV4-1 to TRBJ2-7; 9 nucleotides in the junction match TRBD1. This TCR was recovered from a woman in her thirties or forties in good health and CMV-seronegative. This receptor has the CDR3 CASSQGMRGQGTYEQYF. The DNA reads as follows: TGCGCCAGCAGCCAAGGTATGCGGGGACAGGGAACATACGAGCAGTACTTC.